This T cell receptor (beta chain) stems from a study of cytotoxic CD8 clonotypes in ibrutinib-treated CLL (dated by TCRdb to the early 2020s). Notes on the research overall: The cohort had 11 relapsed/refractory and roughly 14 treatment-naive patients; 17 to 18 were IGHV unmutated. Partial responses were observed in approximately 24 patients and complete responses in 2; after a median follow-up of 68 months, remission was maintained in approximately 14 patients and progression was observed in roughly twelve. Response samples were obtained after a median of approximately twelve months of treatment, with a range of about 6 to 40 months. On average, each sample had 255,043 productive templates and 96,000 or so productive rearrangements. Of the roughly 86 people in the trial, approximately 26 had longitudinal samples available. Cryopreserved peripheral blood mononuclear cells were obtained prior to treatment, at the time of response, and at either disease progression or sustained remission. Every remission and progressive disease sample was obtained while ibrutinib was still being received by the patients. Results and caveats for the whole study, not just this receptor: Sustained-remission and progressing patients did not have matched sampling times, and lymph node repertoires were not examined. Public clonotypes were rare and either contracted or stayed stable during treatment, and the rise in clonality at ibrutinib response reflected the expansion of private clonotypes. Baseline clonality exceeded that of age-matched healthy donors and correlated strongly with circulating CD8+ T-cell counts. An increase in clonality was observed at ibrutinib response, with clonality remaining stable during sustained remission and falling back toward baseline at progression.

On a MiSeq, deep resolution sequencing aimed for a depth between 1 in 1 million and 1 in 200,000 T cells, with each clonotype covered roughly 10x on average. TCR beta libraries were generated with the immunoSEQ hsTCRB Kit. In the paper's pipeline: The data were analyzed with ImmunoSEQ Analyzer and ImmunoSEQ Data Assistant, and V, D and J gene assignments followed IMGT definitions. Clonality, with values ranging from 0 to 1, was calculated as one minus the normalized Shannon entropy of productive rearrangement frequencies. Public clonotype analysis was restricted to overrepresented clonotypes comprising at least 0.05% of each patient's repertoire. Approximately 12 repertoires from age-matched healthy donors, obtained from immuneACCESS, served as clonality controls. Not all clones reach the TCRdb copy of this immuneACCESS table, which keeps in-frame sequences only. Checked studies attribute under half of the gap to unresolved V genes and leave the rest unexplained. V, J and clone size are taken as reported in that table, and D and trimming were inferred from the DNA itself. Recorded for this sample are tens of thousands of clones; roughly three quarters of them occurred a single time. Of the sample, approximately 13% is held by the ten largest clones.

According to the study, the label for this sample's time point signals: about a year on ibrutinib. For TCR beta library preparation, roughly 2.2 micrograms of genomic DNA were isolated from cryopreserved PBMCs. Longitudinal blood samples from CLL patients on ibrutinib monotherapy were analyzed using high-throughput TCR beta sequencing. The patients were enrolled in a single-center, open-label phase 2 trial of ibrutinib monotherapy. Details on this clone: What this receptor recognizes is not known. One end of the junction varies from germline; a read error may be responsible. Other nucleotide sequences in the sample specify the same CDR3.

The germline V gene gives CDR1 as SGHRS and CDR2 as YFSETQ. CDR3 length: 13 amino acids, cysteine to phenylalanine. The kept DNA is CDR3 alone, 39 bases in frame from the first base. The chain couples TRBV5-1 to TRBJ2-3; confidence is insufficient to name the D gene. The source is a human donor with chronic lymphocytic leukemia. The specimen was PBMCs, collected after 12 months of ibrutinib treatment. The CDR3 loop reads CASSLEGTDTQYF. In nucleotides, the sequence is TGCGCCAGCAGCTTGGAGGGCACGGATACGCAGTATTTT.